This T cell receptor beta chain emerged from a study of blood T cell repertoires in COVID-19. CDR1 and CDR2 (germline): MNHEY, SMNVEV (reference sequence). The CDR3 length is 14 residues. V gave up 5 bases and J gave up 12 bases; unmatched junction bases: 12. The assay was immunoSEQ multiplex PCR, and TCRdb's table has in-frame clones only and misses some. The sample contains approximately 51,000 clones, around 83% of which appear only once. The sequence was collected from a man between 35 and 55 years old with active COVID-19. What was sequenced was peripheral blood. The V and J genes are TRBV27 and TRBJ2-1; 8 nucleotides line up with TRBD1. The CDR3 loop reads CASSLQARGPWQFF. CDR3 nucleotide sequence: TGTGCCAGCAGTCTCCAGGCCAGGGGGCCCTGGCAGTTCTTC.